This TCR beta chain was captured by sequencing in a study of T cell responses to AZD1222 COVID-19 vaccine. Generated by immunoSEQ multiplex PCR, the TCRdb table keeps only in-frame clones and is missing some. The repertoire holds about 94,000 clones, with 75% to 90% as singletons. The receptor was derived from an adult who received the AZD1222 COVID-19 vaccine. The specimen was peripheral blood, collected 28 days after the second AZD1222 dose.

CDR3 protein: CASSENEGYEQYF. The CDR3 DNA follows: TGTGCCAGCAGCGAAAACGAGGGATACGAGCAGTACTTC. This chain joins TRBV9 and TRBJ2-7; perhaps TRBD2 as D (5 bases). Trimming left V 3 bases short and J 4 bases short, with 11 bases between. CDR3 length: 13 amino acids. Per germline, CDR1 SGDLS and CDR2 YYNGEE.